What follows are 30 T cell receptor beta chains derived from one specimen sequenced in a study of blood T cell repertoires in COVID-19. TCRdb's copy holds only in-frame clones and misses some; the assay was immunoSEQ multiplex PCR. The sample lists 200,000 to 250,000 clones, approximately 86% occurring once. The source material was peripheral blood. The receptors here all came from a woman in her 30s with COVID-19, enrolled during active disease.

The V call is TRBV20-1, the J call TRBJ2-1; no clear D. CDR1 is DFQATT and CDR2 is SNEGSKA in the germline V gene (reference sequence). The V end lost 3 bases, the J end lost 7 bases, and 4 bases lay between the germline ends. This CDR3 region has 10 residues. The CDR3 region is CSASVNEQFF. The CDR3 DNA follows: TGCAGTGCTAGCGTTAATGAGCAGTTCTTC.

This clone is a singleton in its sample. The chain combines TRBV7-2 with TRBJ1-3; D is ambiguous. CDR3 length: 13 amino acids. Germline-derived CDR1 and CDR2 are SGHTA and FQGNSA. With 4 bases removed from V and 4 bases from J, the gap between germline ends came to 8 bases. CDR3 coding DNA: TGTGCCAGCAGCTACAAGATAGGAAACACCATATATTTT. It translates to CASSYKIGNTIYF.

V is TRBV14 and J is TRBJ2-7, with 12 bases that match TRBD2. The junction had 12 bases not matched to a gene; V was cut back by 4 bases and J by 2 bases. Per germline, CDR1 SGHDN and CDR2 FVKESK. The CDR3 totals 18 residues. The chain's CDR3 is CASSPQTSGSAGAYEQYF. Here the CDR3 DNA reads TGTGCCAGCAGCCCCCAGACTAGCGGGAGCGCCGGGGCCTACGAGCAGTACTTC.

The rearrangement joins TRBV7-2 to TRBJ1-2; D might be TRBD1 (5 bases). This CDR3 has 15 amino acids. Germline CDR1 reads SGHTA; CDR2 reads FQGNSA. The V and J ends lost 5 bases and 3 bases respectively, with 16 bases between them. CDR3 nucleotides: TGTGCCAGCAGCCATCTACGCGGCAGGGACTATGGCTACACCTTC. This codes for CASSHLRGRDYGYTF.

This CDR3 is CATSDLQQGSNTGELFF. The CDR3 nucleotides are TGTGCCACCAGTGATTTGCAGCAGGGATCGAACACCGGGGAGCTGTTTTTT. This sequence joins TRBV24-1 and TRBJ2-2; possible D gene TRBD1, 5 bases. The germline CDR1 and CDR2 sequences are KGHDR and SFDVKD. There are 17 residues in the CDR3. The ends were cut back, 0 bases at V and 0 bases at J, with 10 bases in the middle.

This chain uses TRBV5-1 with TRBJ2-1, with 8 nucleotides matching TRBD2. V trimming: 4 bases; J trimming: 3 bases; junction bases outside the gene matches: 3. The CDR3 runs 14 residues. Germline V CDR1 and CDR2: SGHRS, YFSETQ. CDR3 coding DNA: TGCGCCAGCAGCCACACTAGCGGCTACAATGAGCAGTTCTTC. This codes for CASSHTSGYNEQFF.

This sequence joins TRBV19 and TRBJ1-3; no firm D call. Deletions cut 10 bases from V and 4 bases from J, with 14 bases between. This CDR3 is 13 amino acids long. Germline V lookup: CDR1 LNHDA, CDR2 SQIVND (reference sequence). For the CDR3, the DNA is TGTGCCACCGGGTTCCATGTCGGAAACACCATATATTTT. Translated: CATGFHVGNTIYF.

This clone was recorded only once. The chain links TRBV9 to TRBJ2-3, with TRBD2 matching 9 bases. The V gene's germline CDR1 is SGDLS and CDR2 YYNGEE. With 2 bases clipped from V and 0 bases from J, the junction kept 16 bases outside the gene matches. The CDR3 is 20 amino acids. CDR3 sequence: CASSVPSTSGGRESTDTQYF. The CDR3 DNA is TGTGCCAGCAGCGTCCCCTCGACTAGCGGAGGCAGGGAAAGCACAGATACGCAGTATTTT.

This clone was recorded once. The chain carries TRBV18 and TRBJ1-6; TRBD1 matches 7 bases. The CDR3 extends over 15 amino acids. V shed 3 bases, J shed 7 bases, and the junction held 6 bases outside the gene matches. Germline CDR1 reads KGHSH; CDR2 reads LQKENI. The CDR3 nucleotides are TGTGCCAGCTCACCCGGGACAGAGGGCAATTCACCCCTCCACTTT. Its translation is CASSPGTEGNSPLHF.

This chain uses TRBV4-3 with TRBJ1-5, with a possible D match to TRBD1 (5 bases). Trimming stripped 1 base from V and 1 base from J, with 5 bases between. The V gene's germline CDR1 is LGHNA and CDR2 YSLEER. This CDR3 contains 14 residues. For the CDR3, the DNA is TGCGCCAGCAGCCAAGCAGGGAGCAATCAGCCCCAGCATTTT. This codes for CASSQAGSNQPQHF.

The chain employs TRBV5-1 and TRBJ2-1; D is perhaps TRBD2 (7 bases). This CDR3 region has 13 residues. The V gene's germline CDR1 is SGHRS and CDR2 YFSETQ. The V end was cut by 7 bases, the J end by 7 bases, with 15 bases between. The chain's CDR3 is CASGGAVLNEQFF. As DNA, the CDR3 is TGCGCCAGCGGGGGGGCCGTTCTGAATGAGCAGTTCTTC. Looking up the rest from reference TRBV5-1 and TRBJ2-1 gives the full variable domain: KAGVTQTPRYLIKTRGQQVTLSCSPISGHRSVSWYQQTPGQGLQFLFEYFSETQRNKGNFPGRFSGRQFSNSRSEMNVSTLELGDSALYLCASGGAVLNEQFFGPGTRLTVL.

The chain employs TRBV25-1 and TRBJ2-5; TRBD2 matches 11 bases. Germline trimming cut 6 bases from V and 4 bases from J; bases unmatched to any gene: 7. The CDR3 is 15 amino acids. Germline V gives CDR1 MGHDK, CDR2 SYGVNS. CDR3 nucleotides: TGTGCCAGCAGAGTAGCGGGGGGGGGAGGAGAGACCCAGTACTTC. This translates into CASRVAGGGGETQYF.

This chain connects TRBV2 to TRBJ1-2; perhaps TRBD1 as D (6 bases). This CDR3 contains 13 residues. V lost 6 bases, J lost 6 bases, and 14 bases lay in between. Germline CDR1 and CDR2: SNHLY and FYNNEI. The chain's CDR3 is CASRDTGTDGYTF. CDR3 in DNA: TGTGCCAGCAGAGACACAGGGACCGATGGCTACACCTTC.

The V call is TRBV29-1, the J call TRBJ2-5, with TRBD2 identical over 10 bases. Germline CDR1 and CDR2: SQVTM and ANQGSEA. The CDR3 consists of 14 residues. With 4 bases clipped from V and 4 bases from J, the junction kept 6 bases outside the gene matches. The CDR3 DNA reads TGCAGCGTTGCGGCTAGCGGGAGTATAGAGACCCAGTACTTC. Its translation is CSVAASGSIETQYF.

This clone turned up a few times. This sequence joins TRBV4-1 and TRBJ2-2; the D gene is possibly TRBD1 (7 bases). CDR3 length: 17 residues. In germline, CDR1 is MGHRA, CDR2 YSYEKL. V was cut by 0 bases and J by 5 bases, with 16 bases left in between. This CDR3 reads CASSQDASGGGTGELFF. CDR3 DNA: TGCGCCAGCAGCCAAGATGCTTCAGGGGGAGGTACCGGGGAGCTGTTTTTT.

This chain links TRBV7-9 with TRBJ2-2, with no clear D. Germline loops: CDR1 SEHNR, CDR2 FQNEAQ (reference sequence). CDR3 size: 14 residues. V lost 0 bases and J 1 base, leaving 3 bases between the germline ends. This CDR3 reads CASSLALNTGELFF. The DNA of the CDR3 is TGTGCCAGCAGCTTAGCACTGAACACCGGGGAGCTGTTTTTT. Together with reference TRBV7-9 and TRBJ2-2, the CDR3 gives the full variable domain: DTGVSQNPRHKITKRGQNVTFRCDPISEHNRLYWYRQTLGQGPEFLTYFQNEAQLEKSRLLSDRFSAERPKGSFSTLEIQRTEQGDSAMYLCASSLALNTGELFFGEGSRLTVL.

The chain carries TRBV9 and TRBJ1-3; TRBD1 might be the D (5 bases). This CDR3 has 15 residues. CDR1 and CDR2 from the germline V gene are SGDLS and YYNGEE. The germline V and J ends were trimmed by 3 bases and 2 bases, with 12 bases remaining between them. CDR3 in DNA: TGTGCCAGCAGCGCTACGGGGGGTCCTGGAAACACCATATATTTT. As protein: CASSATGGPGNTIYF.

The gene calls are TRBV6-2 or TRBV6-3 and TRBJ2-7; 14 positions match TRBD2. The CDR3 sequence is 16 residues long. J lost 5 bases, V lost 2 bases, and 5 bases had no gene match. CDR1 and CDR2 from the germline V gene are MNHEY and SVGEGT. CDR3 sequence reads: CASSYGLAGGMNEQYF. Here the CDR3 DNA reads TGTGCCAGCAGTTACGGACTAGCGGGGGGAATGAACGAGCAGTACTTC.

The chain joins TRBV19 to TRBJ2-3; no clear D gene. Germline-derived CDR1 and CDR2 are LNHDA and SQIVND (reference sequence). V was cut by 7 bases and J by 6 bases, with 8 bases left in between. CDR3 length: 11 residues. The CDR3 sequence: CASTLGDTQYF. The CDR3 bases are TGTGCCAGTACCCTAGGCGATACGCAGTATTTT.

DNA for the CDR3: TGTGCCAGCAGTTACCTGGGACAGGGAGTCTACGAGCAGTACTTC. As protein: CASSYLGQGVYEQYF. The rearrangement links TRBV6-5 to TRBJ2-7, with TRBD1 matching over 9 bases. Germline V gene data show CDR1 as MNHEY and CDR2 as SVGAGI. V dropped 2 bases and J dropped 3; count of bases not matched to a gene: 5. This CDR3 is 15 amino acids long.

CDR3 sequence: CASSSGTGFNHQPQHF. CDR3 coding DNA: TGTGCCAGCAGTTCCGGGACAGGGTTTAATCATCAGCCCCAGCATTTT. The V gene is TRBV6-6, the J gene TRBJ1-5, with TRBD1 identical over 9 bases. Per germline, CDR1 MNHNY and CDR2 SVGAGI (reference sequence). V gave up 4 bases and J gave up 5 bases; unmatched junction bases: 9. This CDR3 comprises 16 residues.

The chain recombines TRBV11-1 with TRBJ2-2; a weak D match, TRBD2 (6 bases). The germline V gene has CDR1 SGHAT and CDR2 FQDESV (reference sequence). V lost 1 base, J lost 6 bases, and 12 bases lay in between. The CDR3 extends over 15 amino acids. For the CDR3, the DNA is TGTGCCAGCAGCTTAGGCGGAGGGTGGTCCGGGGAGCTGTTTTTT. Residues: CASSLGGGWSGELFF.

The CDR3 region is CASSMGGGGTEAFF. CDR3 nucleotide sequence: TGTGCCAGCAGTATGGGAGGGGGGGGCACTGAAGCTTTCTTT. The rearrangement links TRBV27 to TRBJ1-1, with D possibly matching TRBD1 (6 bases). CDR3 length: 14 amino acids. From germline, CDR1 is MNHEY and CDR2 SMNVEV (reference sequence). Trimming shortened V by 5 bases and J by 4 bases, and 14 bases separated the two germline ends.

The chain joins TRBV7-2 to TRBJ2-1; no definite D call. V lost 5 bases and J lost 6, with 8 bases in between. CDR1 SGHTA and CDR2 FQGNSA come from the germline V gene. There are 12 residues in the CDR3. The CDR3 nucleotides are TGTGCCAGCAGCCGTGGGCCCAATGAGCAGTTCTTC. Amino acid sequence: CASSRGPNEQFF.

This rearrangement joins TRBV4-2 to TRBJ2-2; 14 nucleotides match TRBD2. Germline loops: CDR1 LGHNA, CDR2 YNFKEQ. This CDR3 comprises 17 residues. V lost 4 bases, J lost 0 bases, and 1 base stayed unmatched. DNA for the CDR3: TGTGCCAGCAGCCGACTAGCGGGAGGGCCGAACACCGGGGAGCTGTTTTTT. This gives the protein CASSRLAGGPNTGELFF.

In DNA form, the CDR3 reads TGTGCCAGTAGCATCTCTTGGGGTTTACAGGGTATGAACACTGAAGCTTTCTTT. The encoded protein is CASSISWGLQGMNTEAFF. This chain joins TRBV19 and TRBJ1-1, with D maybe TRBD1 (6 bases). Deletions cut 6 bases from V and 0 bases from J, with 23 bases between. The CDR3 spans 18 residues. Looked up from germline, CDR1 is LNHDA and CDR2 is SQIVND (reference sequence). The full variable domain, its missing parts supplied by reference TRBV19 and TRBJ1-1, is DGGITQSPKYLFRKEGQNVTLSCEQNLNHDAMYWYRQDPGQGLRLIYYSQIVNDFQKGDIAEGYSVSREKKESFPLTVTSAQKNPTAFYLCASSISWGLQGMNTEAFFGQGTRLTVV.

The V and J genes are TRBV7-9 and TRBJ2-1; 8 bases line up with TRBD2. This CDR3 is 16 amino acids long. V lost 2 bases to trimming and J lost 4 bases; unmatched junction nucleotides: 7. Germline V gives CDR1 SEHNR, CDR2 FQNEAQ (reference sequence). This chain's CDR3 is CASSLQRGPPYNEQFF. CDR3 DNA: TGTGCCAGCAGCTTACAGCGGGGGCCGCCGTACAATGAGCAGTTCTTC.

The CDR3 DNA is TGTGCCAGCAGCTTCAGCTTGAGCGGTGAGCAGTTCTTC. Translating gives CASSFSLSGEQFF. The chain recombines TRBV5-4 with TRBJ2-1; a weak D match, TRBD2 (5 bases). This CDR3 is built from 13 residues. Germline V lookup: CDR1 SGHNT, CDR2 YYREEE (reference sequence). V dropped 2 bases and J dropped 9 bases, with 12 bases sitting between them. Looking up the rest from reference TRBV5-4 and TRBJ2-1 gives the full variable domain: ETGVTQSPTHLIKTRGQQVTLRCSSQSGHNTVSWYQQALGQGPQFIFQYYREEENGRGNFPPRFSGLQFPNYSSELNVNALELDDSALYLCASSFSLSGEQFFGPGTRLTVL.

The chain carries TRBV6-5 and TRBJ1-4, with D unclear. Germline V CDR1 and CDR2: MNHEY, SVGAGI. This CDR3 has 13 residues. The V gene lost 4 bases and the J gene lost 4 bases, with 7 bases spanning the gap. The CDR3 DNA reads as TGTGCCAGCAGTTCTGTCCTTAATGAAAAACTGTTTTTT. Translation gives CASSSVLNEKLFF.

This clone is a singleton in its sample. The V gene is TRBV9, the J gene TRBJ2-3; 8 bases line up with TRBD2. The germline V gene encodes CDR1 SGDLS and CDR2 YYNGEE. CDR3 length: 16 amino acids. The ends lost 4 bases at V and 3 bases at J; junction bases unmatched: 10. CDR3 loop: CASSSPSGGKTDTQYF. The CDR3 coding sequence is TGTGCCAGCAGCAGTCCCTCGGGGGGGAAGACAGATACGCAGTATTTT. The full variable domain, rest sourced from reference TRBV9 and TRBJ2-3, is DSGVTQTPKHLITATGQRVTLRCSPRSGDLSVYWYQQSLDQGLQFLIQYYNGEERAKGNILERFSAQQFPDLHSELNLSSLELGDSALYFCASSSPSGGKTDTQYFGPGTRLTVL.